A selection of T cell receptor beta chains follows, all from one sample in a study of blood T cell repertoires in COVID-19. The protocol was immunoSEQ multiplex PCR, while the TCRdb copy is restricted to in-frame clones and leaves out a portion. The table has 250,000 to 400,000 clones, 75% to 90% seen once. The sequenced sample was PBMCs or T cells enriched from blood (not recorded which). The receptors here all came from a man between 60 and 70 years old who had recovered from COVID-19. The CDR3 runs from the conserved cysteine through the conserved F or W. Part of the rows lack a size; the others show once, few, many or a class for expanded clones.

J: TRBJ1-6; size: NA; V: TRBV6-2/TRBV6-3; CDR3: CASSPSRLNSPLHF
J: TRBJ1-4; size: NA; V: TRBV6-1; CDR3: CASSENRATNEKLFF
J: TRBJ2-7; size: few; V: TRBV4-2; CDR3: CASSQSGDRGYEQYF
J: TRBJ2-5; size: NA; V: TRBV27; CDR3: CASSYTSGKETQYF
J: TRBJ2-3; size: NA; V: TRBV4-2; CDR3: CASSPTTRTDTQYF
J: TRBJ1-1; size: NA; V: TRBV6-1; CDR3: CASSEQGWMNTEAFF
J: TRBJ2-2; size: NA; V: TRBV24-1; CDR3: CATSDFRRQGITGELFF
J: TRBJ1-5; size: few; V: TRBV3-1/TRBV3-2; CDR3: CASSREDRGNQPQHF
J: TRBJ1-6; size: NA; V: TRBV18; CDR3: CASSPAVRGFNSPLHF
J: TRBJ2-5; size: NA; V: TRBV5-1; CDR3: CASSSVETQYF
J: TRBJ2-1; size: NA; V: TRBV19; CDR3: CASSIVGGSGEQFF
J: TRBJ1-3; size: NA; V: TRBV3-1/TRBV3-2; CDR3: CASSLRTGAFGNTIYF
J: TRBJ2-2; size: NA; V: TRBV18; CDR3: CASSPMGQGVSGELFF
J: TRBJ2-5; size: NA; V: TRBV20-1; CDR3: CSASPAGGIGETQYF
J: TRBJ2-7; size: NA; V: TRBV29-1; CDR3: CSVEVGTGGYEQYF
J: TRBJ1-2; size: NA; V: TRBV19; CDR3: CASPTVRDRVRDNYGYTF
J: TRBJ1-2; size: NA; V: TRBV5-5; CDR3: CASSLAASRQPNYGYTF
J: TRBJ2-3; size: NA; V: TRBV28; CDR3: CASSLGSGNTDTQYF
J: TRBJ1-1; size: once; V: TRBV7-2; CDR3: CASSQGLANTEAFF
J: TRBJ2-7; size: NA; V: TRBV11-2; CDR3: CASSPAVEQYF
J: TRBJ2-3; size: NA; V: TRBV5-1; CDR3: CASGRTGAITDTQYF
J: TRBJ2-3; size: NA; V: TRBV7-2; CDR3: CASSLGVVPTDTQYF
J: TRBJ1-3; size: once; V: TRBV6-5; CDR3: CASSYAVWSSGNTIYF
J: TRBJ1-3; size: NA; V: TRBV7-9; CDR3: CASLRNSGHGDSGNTIYF
J: TRBJ2-7; size: once; V: TRBV11-1; CDR3: CASSANRVYEQYF
J: TRBJ1-2; size: NA; V: TRBV28; CDR3: CASSISHRVYGYTF
J: TRBJ1-5; size: NA; V: TRBV30; CDR3: CAWTSNLKTYRDGAHNQPQHF
J: TRBJ2-7; size: NA; V: TRBV2; CDR3: CASSDWRPLYF
J: TRBJ1-2; size: NA; V: TRBV9; CDR3: CASSASLAGGYTF
J: TRBJ2-1; size: NA; V: TRBV6-4; CDR3: CASSEDRGQYNEQFF
J: TRBJ2-7; size: NA; V: TRBV6-4; CDR3: CASSPSGRVGGEQYF
J: TRBJ2-3; size: NA; V: TRBV24-1; CDR3: CATSDFSGRPGGDTQYF
J: TRBJ2-7; size: NA; V: TRBV28; CDR3: CASSLRGPRRLRLEQYF
J: TRBJ2-1; size: NA; V: TRBV2; CDR3: CASSPGLAGVDEQFF
J: TRBJ2-7; size: NA; V: TRBV24-1; CDR3: CATSDPRGHGNEQYF
J: TRBJ2-2; size: NA; V: TRBV7-3; CDR3: CASSQGAGTGELFF
J: TRBJ1-4; size: NA; V: TRBV11-2; CDR3: CASSHQAGKLFF
J: TRBJ1-2; size: NA; V: TRBV28; CDR3: CATGWYGGYTF
J: TRBJ2-3; size: NA; V: TRBV10-1; CDR3: CASSERTGYGGSSTDTQYF
J: TRBJ2-3; size: NA; V: TRBV7-9; CDR3: CALDVASGSTDTQYF
J: TRBJ2-2; size: NA; V: TRBV3-1/TRBV3-2; CDR3: CASQGLADTGELFF
J: TRBJ2-3; size: NA; V: TRBV5-1; CDR3: CASSSTGERADTQYF
J: TRBJ2-7; size: NA; V: TRBV4-3; CDR3: CASSLVQGAGYEQYF
J: TRBJ1-1; size: few; V: TRBV7-2; CDR3: CASSLQGAIYTEAFF
J: TRBJ2-7; size: NA; V: TRBV5-1; CDR3: CASSAQGALDEQYF
J: TRBJ2-3; size: NA; V: TRBV5-1; CDR3: CASSGQGLSTDTQYF